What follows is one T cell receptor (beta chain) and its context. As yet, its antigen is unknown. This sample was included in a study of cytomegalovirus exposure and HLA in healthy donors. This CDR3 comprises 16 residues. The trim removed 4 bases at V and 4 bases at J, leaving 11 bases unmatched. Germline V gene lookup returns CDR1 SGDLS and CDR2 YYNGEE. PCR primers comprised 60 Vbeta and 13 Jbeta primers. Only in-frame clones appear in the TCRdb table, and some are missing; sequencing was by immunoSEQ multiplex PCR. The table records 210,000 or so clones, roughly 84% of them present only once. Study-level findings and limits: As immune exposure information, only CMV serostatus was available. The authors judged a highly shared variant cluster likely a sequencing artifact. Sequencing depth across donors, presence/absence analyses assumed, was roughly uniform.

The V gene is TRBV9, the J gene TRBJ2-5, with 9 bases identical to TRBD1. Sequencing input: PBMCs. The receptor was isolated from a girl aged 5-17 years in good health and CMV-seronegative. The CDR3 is CASSPIRQGGTETQYF. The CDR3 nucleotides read TGTGCCAGCAGCCCCATACGACAGGGGGGTACAGAGACCCAGTACTTC.